The 3 T cell receptor beta chains reported below all come from one sample, sequenced in a study of T cells expressing NK-cell markers. TCRdb re-called the 5' RACE reads and gives one entry per CDR3 protein, without DNA. Found here are 200,000 to 300,000 distinct CDR3 sequences; the top ten clones hold roughly 0.4%. Sequences were obtained from blood T cells: a sorted CD56 or NKG2C T cell subset, CD4+ or CD8+ T cells, or bulk PBMC T cells (not recorded which). The receptors derive from a man between 18 and 35 years old in good health.

The chain is built from TRBV28 and TRBJ2-1. Germline CDR1 and CDR2: MDHEN and SYDVKM. The CDR3 sequence is 17 residues long. Here the CDR3 reads CASSFNGYRSSYNEQFF.

This rearrangement joins TRBV27 to TRBJ1-5. Per the germline V gene, CDR1 is MNHEY and CDR2 is SMNVEV (reference sequence). The CDR3 extends over 14 amino acids. This chain's CDR3 is CASSVLLGEQPQHF.

The chain's CDR3 is CASSLVKGTLGGGTQFF. The chain employs TRBV7-8 and TRBJ2-1; TCRdb returns TRBD1, unconfirmable since there is no DNA. The CDR3 covers 17 residues. Germline CDR1 reads SGHVS; CDR2 reads FQNEAQ.